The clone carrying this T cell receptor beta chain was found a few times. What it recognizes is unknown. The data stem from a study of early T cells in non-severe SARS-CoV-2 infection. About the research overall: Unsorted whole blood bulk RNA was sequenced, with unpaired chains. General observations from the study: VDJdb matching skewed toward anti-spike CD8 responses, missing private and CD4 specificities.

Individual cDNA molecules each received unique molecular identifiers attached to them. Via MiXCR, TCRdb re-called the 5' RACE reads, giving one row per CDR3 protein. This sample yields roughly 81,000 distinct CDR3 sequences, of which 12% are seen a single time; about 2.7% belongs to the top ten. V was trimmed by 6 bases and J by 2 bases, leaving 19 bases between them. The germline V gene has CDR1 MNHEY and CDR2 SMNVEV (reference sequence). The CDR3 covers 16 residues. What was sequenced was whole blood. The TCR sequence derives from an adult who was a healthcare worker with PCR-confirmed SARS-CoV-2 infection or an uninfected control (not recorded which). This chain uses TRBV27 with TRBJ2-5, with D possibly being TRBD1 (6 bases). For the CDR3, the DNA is TGTGCCAGCAGACTGCAAACCGGACAGCCTCAAGAGACCCAGTACTTC. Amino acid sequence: CASRLQTGQPQETQYF.